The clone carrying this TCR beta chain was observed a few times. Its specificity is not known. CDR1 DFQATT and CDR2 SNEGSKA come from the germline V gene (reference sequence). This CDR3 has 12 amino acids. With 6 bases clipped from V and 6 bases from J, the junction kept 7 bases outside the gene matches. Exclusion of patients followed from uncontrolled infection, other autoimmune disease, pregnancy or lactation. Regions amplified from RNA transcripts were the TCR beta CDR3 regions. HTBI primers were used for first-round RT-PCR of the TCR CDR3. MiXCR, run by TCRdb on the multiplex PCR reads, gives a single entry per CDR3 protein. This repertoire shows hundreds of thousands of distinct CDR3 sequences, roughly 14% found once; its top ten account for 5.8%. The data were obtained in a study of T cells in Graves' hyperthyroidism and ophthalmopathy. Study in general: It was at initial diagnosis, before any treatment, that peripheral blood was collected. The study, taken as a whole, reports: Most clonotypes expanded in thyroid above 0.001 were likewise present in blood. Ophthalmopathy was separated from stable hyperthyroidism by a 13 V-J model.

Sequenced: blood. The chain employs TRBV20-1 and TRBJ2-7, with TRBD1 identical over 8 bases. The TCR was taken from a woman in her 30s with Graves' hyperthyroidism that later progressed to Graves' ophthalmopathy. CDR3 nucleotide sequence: TGCAGTGCCCGGACAGGGCTGGTCGAGCAGTACTTC. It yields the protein CSARTGLVEQYF.